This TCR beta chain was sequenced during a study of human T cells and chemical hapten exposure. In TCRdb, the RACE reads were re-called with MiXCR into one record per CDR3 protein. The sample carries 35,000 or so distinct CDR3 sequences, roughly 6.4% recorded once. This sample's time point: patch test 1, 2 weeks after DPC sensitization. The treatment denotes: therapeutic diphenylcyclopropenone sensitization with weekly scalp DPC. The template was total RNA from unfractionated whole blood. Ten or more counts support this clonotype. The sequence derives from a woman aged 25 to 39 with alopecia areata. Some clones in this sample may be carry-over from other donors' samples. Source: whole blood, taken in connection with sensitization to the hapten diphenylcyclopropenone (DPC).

CDR3 protein: CASSLPGNSNQPQHF. CDR3 in DNA: TGTGCCAGCAGTTTACCCGGGAATAGCAATCAGCCCCAGCATTTT. The chain employs TRBV28 and TRBJ1-5; unclear D gene. The CDR3 is made up of 15 amino acids. V was pared by 2 bases and J by 0 bases, with 8 bases between. In germline, CDR1 is MDHEN, CDR2 SYDVKM.